Ten or more counts support the clone carrying this TCR beta chain. TCRdb called the 5' RACE reads again in MiXCR, with one record for every CDR3 protein. The sample yields about 22,000 distinct CDR3 sequences, around 5.2% seen once. This entry comes from a study of T cells after yellow fever vaccination. Trimming cost V 0 bases and J 2 bases, with 13 bases left between them. Germline V gene sequence: CDR1 SGDLS, CDR2 YYNGEE. The CDR3 length is 16 residues. Study results and caveats: Reappearing after the booster were most of the clones from primary vaccination (approximately 96% CD4, approximately 88% CD8).

The J gene is TRBJ2-3, the V gene TRBV9; maybe TRBD2 (6 bases). The source material was PBMCs, either bulk or a sorted T-cell subset (CD4+, CD8+, memory, or dextramer-sorted; not recorded which), sampled more than 40 days after the first yellow fever vaccination. The receptor's source is a man aged 18 to 30 who received the YFV17D yellow fever vaccine. CDR3 bases: TGTGCCAGCAGCGTAGTCGGCGGGGACCTCACAGATACGCAGTATTTT. Translated, it gives CASSVVGGDLTDTQYF. Combining the CDR3 with reference TRBV9 and TRBJ2-3 gives the whole variable domain DSGVTQTPKHLITATGQRVTLRCSPRSGDLSVYWYQQSLDQGLQFLIQYYNGEERAKGNILERFSAQQFPDLHSELNLSSLELGDSALYFCASSVVGGDLTDTQYFGPGTRLTVL.